One and the same sample provided the 30 T cell receptor beta chains below, sequenced in a study of Graves' ophthalmopathy and Graves' hyperthyroidism. Amplified material comprised TCR beta CDR3 regions derived from RNA transcripts. HTBI primers primed a first-round RT-PCR, and a second-round multiplex PCR followed. TCRdb analysed the multiplex PCR reads with MiXCR anew, one entry per CDR3 protein. This table has 650,000 to 900,000 distinct CDR3 sequences, 40% appearing once. Sample: peripheral blood. The receptors shown here come from an adult man with Graves' ophthalmopathy.

This clonotype occurred many times. This chain connects TRBV5-5 to TRBJ2-6, with D unresolved. This CDR3 contains 16 residues. Trimming shortened V by 4 bases and J by 0 bases, and 11 bases separated the two germline ends. The germline gives CDR1 SGHKS, CDR2 YYEKEE (reference sequence). The DNA of the CDR3 is TGTGCCAGCAGCAGGACGGGTAACTCTGGGGCCAACGTCCTGACTTTC. It specifies CASSRTGNSGANVLTF.

A remark on this clonotype: Germline is not matched at one junction end, which may reflect a read error. This rearrangement joins TRBV10-3 to TRBJ2-7; 7 bases line up with TRBD2. Germline CDR1 ENHRY, CDR2 SYGVKD. The CDR3 contains 14 residues. CDR3 sequence: CASSNPGGFGEQYF. Here the CDR3 DNA reads TGTGCCAGCAGTAACCCGGGAGGATTCGGGGAGCAGTACTTC.

With respect to this clonotype: A junction end diverges from the germline sequence, so it may reflect a read error. The rearrangement links TRBV5-1 to TRBJ2-7; 7 bases line up with TRBD1. CDR1 SGHRS and CDR2 YFSETQ come from the germline V gene. This CDR3 is built from 16 residues. CDR3: CASSSLHPTGIYEQYF. The CDR3 DNA reads as TGTGCCAGCAGCTCCCTTCACCCGACAGGGATCTACGAGCAGTACTTC.

The genes are TRBV29-1 and TRBJ2-2; 8 positions agree with TRBD2. The CDR3 consists of 16 residues. Trimming removed 1 base from V and 1 base from J; junction bases left unmatched: 5. Germline-derived CDR1 and CDR2 are SQVTM and ANQGSEA. CDR3 nucleotides: TGCAGCGTTGAAGGAGCGGGGGCAGAGAACACCGGGGAGCTGTTTTTT. Amino acids: CSVEGAGAENTGELFF.

Only a few counts were recorded for this clonotype. This chain uses TRBV9 with TRBJ1-2; D is ambiguous. CDR3 length equals 15 residues. V lost 4 bases and J 7 bases, leaving 20 bases between the germline ends. Germline V gene sequence: CDR1 SGDLS, CDR2 YYNGEE. The DNA of the CDR3 is TGTGCCAGCAGCCAAGATGTGGGAGGTACCGGTGGCTACACCTTC. Amino acids: CASSQDVGGTGGYTF.

The table lists this clonotype with many counts. The chain recombines TRBV15 with TRBJ2-7; D is perhaps TRBD1 (5 bases). The CDR3 spans 15 residues. Trimming took off 0 bases at V and 3 bases at J, with 12 bases between the two ends. Per germline, CDR1 LNHNV and CDR2 YYDKDF (reference sequence). In DNA form, the CDR3 reads TGTGCCACCAGCAGAGAGGCAGGGCGATACTACGAGCAGTACTTC. This sequence encodes CATSREAGRYYEQYF.

The rearrangement links TRBV10-3 to TRBJ2-7; TRBD1 matches at 12 bases. CDR1 is ENHRY and CDR2 is SYGVKD in the germline V gene. V trimming: 10 bases; J trimming: 4 bases; junction bases outside the gene matches: 8. The CDR3 has 14 residues. The CDR3 coding sequence is TGTGCCACAGGGGGGACAGGGGGCGTTTACGAGCAGTACTTC. Amino acids: CATGGTGGVYEQYF.

At least ten counts were recorded for this clonotype. This chain uses TRBV29-1 with TRBJ1-2; D perhaps matches TRBD1 (5 bases). CDR1 is SQVTM and CDR2 is ANQGSEA in the germline V gene. CDR3 size: 13 residues. The ends were cut back, 7 bases at V and 11 bases at J, with 23 bases in the middle. The CDR3, as DNA: TGCAGCGGGGGGGAAACAGCGGTATGGGGGTACACCTTC. It yields the protein CSGGETAVWGYTF.

The V gene is TRBV25-1, the J gene TRBJ1-2; TRBD1 might be the D (6 bases). The CDR3 contains 12 residues. From germline, CDR1 is MGHDK and CDR2 SYGVNS. The ends were cut back, 7 bases at V and 2 bases at J, with 8 bases in the middle. DNA of the CDR3: TGTGCCAGCACCGACAGGAACTATGGCTACACCTTC. Amino acids: CASTDRNYGYTF.

For this clonotype: A read error may produce the germline difference seen at one junction end. The rearrangement joins TRBV7-9 to TRBJ1-4, with TRBD1 matching over 8 bases. The length of the CDR3 is 15 residues. Germline V lookup: CDR1 SEHNR, CDR2 FQNEAQ (reference sequence). In nucleotides, the CDR3 is TGTGCCAGCAGCTTAGACCAGGGGGCGTTTGAAAAACTGCTATTT. This codes for CASSLDQGAFEKLLF.

This clonotype has a count of ten or more. This chain joins TRBV25-1 and TRBJ1-4, with 9 bases that match TRBD1. Trimming cost V 4 bases and J 0 bases; bases outside gene matches: 3. Germline values: CDR1 MGHDK, CDR2 SYGVNS. The length of the CDR3 is 16 residues. CDR3 DNA sequence: TGTGCCAGCAGTGGAACAGGGGGCGCAACTAATGAAAAACTGTTTTTT. It specifies CASSGTGGATNEKLFF.

This clonotype has a handful of counts. V usage is TRBV11-2 and J usage is TRBJ2-5; TRBD2 might be the D (6 bases). The CDR3 is 15 residues long. The V and J ends lost 6 bases and 0 bases respectively, with 14 bases between them. From germline, CDR1 is SGHAT and CDR2 FQNNGV. The CDR3 is CASSPLRDYQETQYF. The CDR3 DNA sequence: TGTGCCAGCAGTCCACTCCGGGACTACCAAGAGACCCAGTACTTC.

The chain combines TRBV29-1 with TRBJ2-5; 9 bases are shared with TRBD1. V shed 5 bases and J 1 base; nucleotides not matched to a gene: 2. This CDR3 comprises 13 residues. Germline values: CDR1 SQVTM, CDR2 ANQGSEA. The CDR3, as DNA: TGCAGCGTTAAACAGGGGGCCCAAGAGACCCAGTACTTC. It codes for CSVKQGAQETQYF.

This sequence joins TRBV19 and TRBJ1-2; tentatively, D is TRBD1 (5 bases). Germline-derived CDR1 and CDR2 are LNHDA and SQIVND (reference sequence). Trimming took 4 bases from V and 6 from J, leaving 9 bases between them. CDR3 length: 12 residues. CDR3 DNA: TGTGCCAGTAGTAATCAGGGAGATGGCTACACCTTC. Encoded protein: CASSNQGDGYTF.

The chain is built from TRBV11-2 and TRBJ2-5; D unresolved. This CDR3 contains 16 residues. V lost 1 base and J lost 0, with 12 bases in between. Germline V CDR1 and CDR2: SGHAT, FQNNGV. CDR3 region: CASSLGVAGNQETQYF. In nucleotides, the CDR3 is TGTGCCAGCAGCTTAGGTGTGGCAGGCAACCAAGAGACCCAGTACTTC.

This clonotype was found many times. The chain joins TRBV11-2 to TRBJ2-5; 14 bases fit TRBD2. This CDR3 region has 16 residues. Germline CDR1 reads SGHAT; CDR2 reads FQNNGV. Trimming removed 4 bases from V and 2 bases from J; junction bases left unmatched: 3. The CDR3 nucleotides read TGTGCCAGCAGCTACCGACTAGCGGGGGGGCAAGAGACCCAGTACTTC. The encoded protein is CASSYRLAGGQETQYF.

Many counts were recorded for this clonotype. The CDR3: CSTRTGDYGYTF. CDR3 DNA: TGCAGCACGCGGACAGGGGACTATGGCTACACCTTC. The chain joins TRBV29-1 to TRBJ1-2, with 9 bases fitting TRBD1. The junction had 4 bases not matched to a gene; V was cut back by 8 bases and J by 3 bases. CDR1 SQVTM and CDR2 ANQGSEA come from the germline V gene. The CDR3 covers 12 residues.

This clonotype was seen repeatedly, ten times or more. V gene TRBV10-2 combines with J gene TRBJ2-7; D is possibly TRBD1 (5 bases). The germline CDR1 and CDR2 sequences are WSHSY and SAAADI. V lost 7 bases to trimming and J lost 1 base, with 11 bases between them. The CDR3 length is 13 residues. CDR3 coding DNA: TGCGCCAGCACGGACACCAGTTCCTACGAGCAGTACTTC. Its translation: CASTDTSSYEQYF.

On this clonotype: One junction end does not reproduce the germline sequence, and a read error may be involved. This chain uses TRBV29-1 with TRBJ2-5, with 10 nucleotides matching TRBD1. CDR1 and CDR2 from the germline V gene are SQVTM and ANQGSEA. The CDR3 has 13 residues. The CDR3 DNA is TGCAGCGTTGGCCAGTGGCGGACAGGGGGGAGCTTCTTC. It translates to CSVGQWRTGGSFF. The variable domain in full, completed from reference TRBV29-1 and TRBJ2-5, reads SAVISQKPSRDICQRGTSLTIQCQVDSQVTMMFWYRQQPGQSLTLIATANQGSEATYESGFVIDKFPISRPNLTFSTLTVSNMSPEDSSIYLCSVGQWRTGGSFFGPGTRLLVL.

V is TRBV7-2 and J is TRBJ2-7; D is possibly TRBD2 (6 bases). CDR3 length equals 15 residues. Germline CDR1 SGHTA, CDR2 FQGNSA. V was pared by 5 bases and J by 2 bases, with 16 bases between. This CDR3 is CASSPDGGGTYEQYF. CDR3 sequence (DNA): TGTGCCAGCAGCCCAGATGGCGGAGGGACCTACGAGCAGTACTTC.

This clonotype was detected ten times or more. The rearrangement uses TRBV24-1 and TRBJ2-6, with a possible D match to TRBD2 (5 bases). The germline V gene has CDR1 KGHDR and CDR2 SFDVKD. The CDR3 contains 14 residues. V was cut by 6 bases and J by 2 bases, with 7 bases left in between. The CDR3 DNA reads TGTGCCACCAGTCGCGGGCCTGGGGCCAACGTCCTGACTTTC. This encodes CATSRGPGANVLTF.

This clonotype was recorded only once. The chain is built from TRBV2 and TRBJ2-2; no clear D gene. The CDR3 length is 12 residues. Germline CDR1 reads SNHLY; CDR2 reads FYNNEI. The V and J ends lost 7 bases and 4 bases respectively, with 7 bases between them. CDR3 coding DNA: TGTGCCAGCATTTGGGCCACCGGGGAGCTGTTTTTT. Translated, it gives CASIWATGELFF.

The chain links TRBV7-6 to TRBJ2-7; the D gene is possibly TRBD1 (5 bases). V lost 6 bases to trimming and J lost 3 bases, with 12 bases between them. The CDR3 extends over 13 amino acids. From germline, CDR1 is SGHVS and CDR2 FNYEAQ. The CDR3 DNA reads as TGTGCCAGCAGTGCCCAGACAGTCTACGAGCAGTACTTC. It translates to CASSAQTVYEQYF.

The sample holds one count of this clonotype. The rearrangement uses TRBV29-1 and TRBJ1-1; D is unresolved. Trimming removed 4 bases at V and 1 base at J, with 10 bases between. The V gene's germline CDR1 is SQVTM and CDR2 ANQGSEA. The CDR3 loop spans 13 amino acids. The CDR3 nucleotides read TGCAGCGTTGGATCCACCAAGAACACTGAAGCTTTCTTT. It specifies CSVGSTKNTEAFF.

The chain employs TRBV29-1 and TRBJ2-5; 10 bases are shared with TRBD2. The J call may be mistaken, given a closer DNA end match to TRBJ2-7. Germline CDR1 reads SQVTM; CDR2 reads ANQGSEA. There are 12 residues in the CDR3. The DNA of the CDR3 is TGCAGCGTTGATACTAGCGGGATCGAGCAGTACTTC. Its protein is CSVDTSGIEQYF.

The J gene is TRBJ1-1, the V gene TRBV29-1; D gene unclear. Trimming left V 8 bases short and J 6 bases short, with 13 bases between. The CDR3 contains 11 residues. Germline V gene data show CDR1 as SQVTM and CDR2 as ANQGSEA. CDR3 sequence (DNA): TGCAGCCCCGAGGACGTTCCTGAAGCTTTCTTT. It translates to CSPEDVPEAFF.

Points on this clonotype: A much larger clone is a single base away; this may be a read error. The genes are TRBV7-2 and TRBJ2-5; TRBD2 might be the D (6 bases). CDR3 length equals 14 residues. With 3 bases removed from V and 2 bases from J, the gap between germline ends came to 10 bases. Germline lookup yields CDR1 SGHTA and CDR2 FQGNSA. The CDR3 DNA reads TGTGCCAGCAGCTTTGTAGCGGAACAAGAGACCCAGTACTTC. As protein: CASSFVAEQETQYF.

This clonotype came up a few times. The chain couples TRBV28 to TRBJ1-2; a weak D match, TRBD1 (5 bases). Looked up from germline, CDR1 is MDHEN and CDR2 is SYDVKM. Trimming removed 7 bases from V and 7 bases from J, with 22 bases in between. The CDR3 extends over 15 amino acids. The CDR3 here is CASTLMGGRSAGYTF. CDR3 DNA: TGTGCCAGCACCCTCATGGGGGGAAGGAGTGCTGGCTACACCTTC.

This clonotype was detected ten times or more. The chain is built from TRBV7-2 and TRBJ2-7; 13 positions agree with TRBD2. The germline gives CDR1 SGHTA, CDR2 FQGNSA. The CDR3 length is 15 residues. V shed 5 bases, J shed 4 bases, and the junction held 5 bases outside the gene matches. The CDR3 reads CASSVTSGRVYEQYF. The CDR3 DNA reads TGTGCCAGCAGCGTAACTAGCGGGAGGGTGTACGAGCAGTACTTC.

This clonotype was counted a few times. The genes are TRBV14 and TRBJ2-7; D unresolved. In germline, CDR1 is SGHDN, CDR2 FVKESK. The ends were cut back, 6 bases at V and 0 bases at J, with 12 bases in the middle. The CDR3 is made up of 14 amino acids. CDR3 DNA: TGTGCCAGCAGACTTGTCCCGAGCTCCTACGAGCAGTACTTC. This gives the protein CASRLVPSSYEQYF.